This T cell receptor beta chain derives from a study of blood T cells in healthy people across ages. Findings of the study overall: Compared with aged donors, long-lived donors showed fewer expanded clones, suggesting selection. There was no known CMV status for donors, so expanded clonotype changes were possibly confounded.

Germline CDR1 is MDHEN and CDR2 is SYDVKM. The junction had 7 bases not matched to a gene; V was cut back by 1 base and J by 4 bases. The CDR3 length is 16 residues. The amount of total RNA extracted per sample was at least 5.5 micrograms. Combining a sample-barcoded 5' primer with a J-beta primer mix, a second PCR ran for roughly 6 to 12 cycles. TCRdb used MiXCR to reprocess the 5' RACE reads, holding one entry per CDR3 protein. The profile shows about a million distinct CDR3 sequences, 45% to 50% of them singletons. As concerns this clonotype: Its antigen remains unidentified.

This TCR was sampled from a man between 25 and 39 years old in good health. V gene TRBV28 combines with J gene TRBJ2-4; 7 positions agree with TRBD2. The sequenced sample consisted of blood. Here the CDR3 reads CASSLFRSGEKNIQYF. CDR3 coding DNA: TGTGCCAGCAGTTTATTTAGGAGCGGGGAAAAAAACATTCAGTACTTC.